This T cell receptor (beta chain) was captured by sequencing in a study of blood T cell repertoires in COVID-19. This table comes from immunoSEQ multiplex PCR, and its TCRdb copy is limited to in-frame clones, with some not included. The table records 100,000 to 150,000 clones, around four fifths of them present only once. Germline loops: CDR1 SQVTM, CDR2 ANQGSEA. V lost 5 bases to trimming and J lost 6 bases, with 13 bases between them. This CDR3 is built from 12 residues. In its sample, this clone was seen a few times. This chain links TRBV29-1 with TRBJ1-1; no clear D gene. Sequenced input: peripheral blood. The receptor was derived from a man aged 55 to 70 with acute or convalescent COVID-19. CDR3 DNA: TGCAGCGTTCGGACTGGTTTTGCTGAAGCTTTCTTT. It specifies CSVRTGFAEAFF.